This T cell receptor beta chain was identified in a study of shared T cell receptors in the human thymus. Measured with immunoSEQ multiplex PCR; TCRdb has only the in-frame clones, and not every one. Of some 760,000 clones detected, 70% to 90% appear once; the ten largest clones hold under 0.012%. V shed 5 bases and J 3 bases; nucleotides not matched to a gene: 7. The CDR3 spans 15 residues. The V gene's germline CDR1 is MNHEY and CDR2 SVGAGI. The sample was also reused in another study, on human thymus T cells. That work states: Having corrective surgery for congenital heart defects, healthy Finnish infants were the ones who donated. Thymus pieces cut out during corrective heart surgery were the tissue that was used. Unrelated individuals were reported by related research to share highly overlapping thymic repertoires.

The sample taken for sequencing was thymocytes. This receptor was identified in a girl under three years old with a congenital heart defect. The V call is TRBV6-5, the J call TRBJ1-2; 9 nucleotides agree with TRBD1. The CDR3 loop reads CASSGQGPRYYGYTF. The CDR3 DNA reads as TGTGCCAGCAGTGGACAGGGGCCGAGGTACTATGGCTACACCTTC.